The sequence of this T cell receptor beta chain was determined in a study of cytomegalovirus exposure and HLA in healthy donors (dated by TCRdb to 2016 to 2017). The study in broad terms: In an earlier analysis of 450 to 750 of the donors, about 260 Gb of sequence data and approximately 120 million unique TCR beta sequences from about 179 million T cells were reported. Among roughly 400 genotyped donors of the cohort, an average of around 250,000 unique TCR beta nucleotide sequences was sequenced per donor, of which about 18% were non-productive. In an earlier analysis of about 590 of the donors, high-throughput TCR beta sequencing was used to judge whether each TCR beta V gene segment behaved as functional or pseudogenic. In the later analysis, no new phenotypic data were used to find candidate immune exposures; instead, reliance was placed on TCR beta sequences and their occurrence across donors. To predict cytomegalovirus infection status, the study combined high-throughput TCR immunosequencing, statistical association of individual TCRs with disease status, and machine learning. Donor age, sex, ethnicity and CMV serostatus were collected together with the repertoire data. Every discovery cohort repertoire had been produced on one sequencing platform. Along with the approximately 650-subject first cohort, a separate validation cohort of roughly 110 different subjects was used. The study aimed to test whether signatures of past pathogen exposure could be identified by cataloging public T cell receptors. Typing coverage differed by locus: A, B, C, DRB1 and DQB1 were typed in about 620-640 donors, DQA1 in roughly 510, DPA1 in approximately 600, and DPB1 in roughly 470. Four to six DR-DQ haplotypes were handled as single units for association and clustering, since linkage in the cohort was strong. HLA typing included class I and class II loci at four-digit resolution. Genome-wide SNP genotypes for about 65% of the roughly 670 donors were used in a later genetic analysis, which treated that subset as a discovery cohort. The genetic ancestry cluster associated with self-reported Caucasian donors included 70% to 85% of the 398 genotyped donors. About 280 gigabases of sequencing data and tens of millions of unique TCR sequences were included in an early release covering over 600 HLA-typed donors. The study used immunosequencing to profile the T cell repertoires of approximately 640 subjects and linked those repertoires to cytomegalovirus serostatus. In a later analysis, previously published TCR beta repertoires from 550 to 750 donors were re-analyzed and high-resolution HLA genotyping was added so that TCR occurrence patterns could be studied.

The method behind the library was the immunoSEQ multiplex PCR assay. For the multiplex PCR, a mixture combining 60 forward primers for TCR Vbeta segments and 13 reverse primers for TCR Jbeta segments was used. The CDR3 region of rearranged TCR beta genes was amplified from genomic DNA by a multiplex PCR assay. Amplified TCR beta libraries were sequenced as 87-base-pair reads on the Illumina HiSeq System. The study's own analysis went as follows. A later analysis counted about 80 million unique TCR beta chains across the 666 repertoires, and about 10 million of these chains were shared by at least two donors. Raw reads were error-corrected and collapsed into unique sequences with a nearest-neighbor algorithm that merged closely related sequences to remove PCR and sequencing errors. Alignment of CDR3 sequences to IMGT reference sequences was used to assign V, D and J gene segments. Each retained sequence needed at least a six-nucleotide match to both a V gene segment and a J gene segment. A rearrangement counted as productive if the CDR3 had no stop codons and remained in frame with V and J, and every other rearrangement counted as non-productive. CDR3 was defined by IMGT convention, running from the second conserved V-encoded cysteine to the conserved J-encoded phenylalanine. In an earlier analysis of approximately 590 of the donors, sequences lacking an unambiguous match to a single V gene segment were excluded. In an earlier analysis of 587 of the donors, V segments were called functional above 56.7% productive rearrangements and were called segregating when the between-donor standard deviation exceeded 5%. A statistical classification framework was built for diagnosing cytomegalovirus status from the catalog of TCR beta chain sequences. V and J gene assignment, in a later analysis, came from comparing TCR nucleotide sequences with IMGT/GENE-DB human TR gene sequences. In a later analysis, CDR3 sequences and most-parsimonious VDJ recombination scenarios were assigned using the TCRdist pipeline. In a later analysis, each TCR beta chain was defined by its CDR3 amino acid sequence together with its V-gene family, and reads without a unique V-gene family were excluded. A later analysis removed nearly 600 highly shared, low-generation-probability nucleotide sequences to deal with suspected cross-contamination and a sequencing artifact. In a later analysis, a clonal expansion index for each public chain was calculated from normalized within-repertoire ranks of inferred template counts. Generation probabilities in a later analysis came from a VDJ recombination model fitted to out-of-frame rearrangements, and those results were checked against IGoR. In a later analysis, hypergeometric tests were used to score TCR-TCR, TCR-HLA and TCR-CMV co-occurrence, with a repertoire-size bias correction applied to TCR pairs. In a later analysis, false discovery rates were estimated by permuting HLA or CMV assignments 20 times. A later analysis grouped co-occurring TCRs with DBSCAN, adding TCRdist sequence similarity when clustering within HLA-allele-positive subsets. Co-occurrence clustering excluded repertoires with fewer than 30,000 or more than 120,000 public chains, plus five with anomalous nucleotide sharing. The table comes from immuneACCESS by way of TCRdb, which keeps in-frame sequences with V and J called. Part of the clones is missing from these tables; in studies checked, under half for an unresolved V gene and the rest for unknown reasons. For V, J and clone size, that table is used; D and trimming come from the DNA. The sample table holds a few hundred thousand clones, of which more than 80% were seen once. The top ten clones comprise 2.9% of the sample.

The cohort was made up of about 670 healthy bone marrow donors. All cohort members were sampled while nominally healthy, although unrecorded immune exposures were likely present. The donor tested CMV seronegative, placing the donor among the 352 seronegative members of the cohort. A peripheral blood sample was collected from each donor, and TCR beta sequencing was performed on peripheral blood mononuclear cells. Genomic DNA extraction from the blood cell samples was performed with the Qiagen DNeasy Blood Extraction Kit. The research as a whole found: Some IMGT-functional V segments, including TRBV6-2 and TRBV6-3, could not be distinguished by the 87-base-pair reads and were therefore excluded. A later analysis found that most CMV-associated TCR beta chains appeared HLA-restricted, with HLA associations seemingly driven largely by CMV exposure. The study gave a list of 150 to 200 TCR beta chains associated with cytomegalovirus. Fewer than 20 rarely observed V segments, including chromosome 9 orphons, were excluded from the earlier analysis of a few hundred of the donors because counts were too low. The authors suggested that the approach could potentially be extended to other disease states and immunological phenotypes. Specific HLA alleles were associated with roughly 17,000 TCR beta sequences at a false discovery rate of 0.05 in a later analysis. An association between a missense DCLRE1C variant and V-gene and J-gene trimming of TCR beta chains was found in a later genetic analysis and replicated in an independent cohort. In a later analysis, several top co-occurrence clusters were reported to appear linked to parvovirus B19, influenza, CMV and Epstein-Barr virus. Because HLA typing was missing for some donors at each locus, association tests included only the typed subset. Compared with the roughly 700-donor mean, donors in an Asian-associated ancestry cluster had fewer N-insertions in productive TCRs, according to a later genetic analysis. The classifier was reported to diagnose cytomegalovirus status with high specificity and sensitivity in both the original and validation cohorts. In an earlier analysis of about 550 of the donors, most TCR beta V segments were observed in productive rearrangements about 87% or about 30% of the time, broadly matching IMGT annotations. According to a later analysis, TCR association rates differed among HLA loci, with DRB1 alleles showing the most associated TCRs and HLA-C alleles showing the fewest. Correlated functional status among segregating V segments might be attributable to linkage disequilibrium, but an unknown experimental factor could not be ruled out. Presence/absence analyses assumed roughly uniform sequencing depth across donors, an assumption that may not hold. A few of the identified cytomegalovirus-associated TCR beta chains were confirmed in vitro to be specific for cytomegalovirus antigens. Most TCR sequences were observed very rarely across donors, whereas some public TCRs were present in many individuals. CMV serostatus was the only immune exposure information available for the cohort. A cluster of highly shared sequence variants was judged likely to be a technical artifact of the sequencing pipeline. A further reported finding was that TCR beta sequences accurately predicted the HLA-A and HLA-B alleles for most subjects in the first cohort. This cohort had only TCR beta chains sequenced, and the lack of alpha or paired-chain data limited which features could be detected. When HLA alleles, especially DR and DQ, strongly co-occurred, TCR associations were difficult to assign to individual alleles. Compared with equally common non-associated chains, HLA-associated TCR beta chains in a later analysis were more clonally expanded and had lower generation probabilities.

In its sample, this clone was seen once. The antigen it recognizes is unknown. The record has no base qualities; no much larger clone is one base away. Cut back by 0 bases and 4 bases, the V and J ends lie 8 bases apart. Including the terminal cysteine and phenylalanine, the CDR3 comprises 14 residues. Only the CDR3 portion is preserved as DNA: 42 bases, with reading frame beginning at the first base. From the germline V gene, CDR1 is SGDLS and CDR2 is YYNGEE. The sample comprised PBMCs. The chain is made from TRBV9 and TRBJ1-3; no confident D gene assignment can be made. The clonotype was recovered from a man aged 25 to 40 in good health and CMV-seronegative. The nucleotide sequence reads TGTGCCAGCAGCGTAGGGGCCCCGGGAAACACCATATATTTT. Translated, this is CASSVGAPGNTIYF.